The entry below describes one T cell receptor beta chain. Its matching antigen is unknown. This sample stems from a study of blood T cell dynamics during melanoma immunotherapy. Regarding the study as a whole: Clones driving repertoire changes may be melanoma-specific or general immune activation.

The CDR3 is made up of 16 amino acids. The ends lost 3 bases at V and 5 bases at J; junction bases unmatched: 6. Germline V gene sequence: CDR1 LNHNV, CDR2 YYDKDF (reference sequence). Time point here: week 3, after first cycle of checkpoint inhibitor. Samples come from before therapy and from week 3 after the first blockade cycle. Method: immunoSEQ multiplex PCR; TCRdb's copy keeps in-frame clones and lacks some. The table lists under 20,000 clones, around nine tenths of them singletons. This specimen consisted of blood, obtained from a patient treated with checkpoint blockade. The chain joins TRBV15 to TRBJ2-3; 12 bases fit TRBD2. This receptor was identified in a human donor with melanoma. CDR3 region: CATSRGLAGKGDTQYF. CDR3 bases: TGTGCCACCAGCAGGGGACTAGCGGGTAAGGGAGATACGCAGTATTTT.